The following is a T cell receptor beta chain sequence with its context. At one end the junction does not follow the germline gene, possibly because of a read error. The data stem from a study of CDR3 diversity in severe acne. Germline CDR1 and CDR2: MNHNS and SASEGT. This CDR3 is built from 18 residues. Using its own MiXCR run on the PCR reads, TCRdb lists one record per CDR3 protein. The sample consists of approximately 80,000 distinct CDR3 sequences, 51% of them appearing once. This sequence originates from a male donor in good health, without acne. The sequenced sample consisted of blood. The rearrangement links TRBV6-1 to TRBJ2-6; D perhaps matches TRBD1 (6 bases). The CDR3 DNA is TGTGCCAGCAGTTTTGGACAGATCTCTTACTCTGGGGCCAACGTCCTGGCTTTC. As protein: CASSFGQISYSGANVLAF.